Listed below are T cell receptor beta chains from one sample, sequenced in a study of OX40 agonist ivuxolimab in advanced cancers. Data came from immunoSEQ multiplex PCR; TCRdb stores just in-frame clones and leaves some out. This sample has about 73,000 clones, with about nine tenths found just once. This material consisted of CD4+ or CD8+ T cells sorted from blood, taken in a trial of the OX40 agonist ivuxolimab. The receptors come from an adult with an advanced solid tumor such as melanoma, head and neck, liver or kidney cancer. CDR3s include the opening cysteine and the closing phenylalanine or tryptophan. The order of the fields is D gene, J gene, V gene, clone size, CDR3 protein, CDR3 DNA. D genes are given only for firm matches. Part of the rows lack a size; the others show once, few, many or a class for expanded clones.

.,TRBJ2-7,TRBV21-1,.,CASSKVEAGRGEQYF,TGTGCCAGCAGCAAAGTGGAGGCAGGCCGAGGGGAGCAGTACTTC
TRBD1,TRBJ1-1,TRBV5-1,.,CASRQLQGASTEAFF,TGCGCCAGCAGGCAACTACAGGGGGCCAGCACTGAAGCTTTCTTT
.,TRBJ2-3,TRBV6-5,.,CASSRQESSTDTQYF,TGTGCCAGCAGTCGCCAGGAATCTAGCACAGATACGCAGTATTTT
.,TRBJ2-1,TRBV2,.,CASSPRGRNEQFF,TGTGCCAGCAGTCCCCGTGGCCGGAATGAGCAGTTCTTC
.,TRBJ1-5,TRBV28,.,CASSSPQPQHF,TGTGCCAGCAGTTCACCCCAGCCCCAGCATTTT
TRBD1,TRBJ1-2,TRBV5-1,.,CASSIGQGNYGYTF,TGCGCCAGCAGCATTGGACAGGGAAACTATGGCTACACCTTC
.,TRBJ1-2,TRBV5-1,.,CASSLEATSTVIANYGYTF,TGCGCCAGCAGCTTGGAGGCGACATCCACCGTCATTGCTAACTATGGCTACACCTTC
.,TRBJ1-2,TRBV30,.,CAWRSGSGGYTF,TGTGCCTGGAGATCTGGGAGTGGCGGCTACACCTTC
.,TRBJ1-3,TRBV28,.,CASRAEGSSGNTIYF,TGTGCCAGCAGGGCTGAGGGGTCCTCTGGAAACACCATATATTTT
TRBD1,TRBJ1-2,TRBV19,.,CASSMAPGQGNYGYTF,TGTGCCAGTAGTATGGCCCCCGGACAGGGGAACTATGGCTACACCTTC
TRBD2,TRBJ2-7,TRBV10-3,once,CAIRSSGRNYEQYF,TGTGCCATCAGGTCTAGCGGGAGAAACTACGAGCAGTACTTC
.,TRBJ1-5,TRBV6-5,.,CASTYPHQPQHF,TGTGCCAGCACTTACCCCCATCAGCCCCAGCATTTT
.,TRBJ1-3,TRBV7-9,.,CASSLGGSGNTIYF,TGTGCCAGCAGCCTCGGGGGTTCGGGAAACACCATATATTTT
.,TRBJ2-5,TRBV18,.,CASSAVNGRGSQETQYF,TGTGCCAGCTCAGCGGTCAATGGCAGGGGCTCCCAAGAGACCCAGTACTTC
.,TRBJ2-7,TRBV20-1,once,CSGGPSYEQYF,TGCAGTGGGGGGCCCTCCTACGAGCAGTACTTC
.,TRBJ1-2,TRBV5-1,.,CASSSQGGGNYGYTF,TGCGCCAGCAGCTCCCAGGGAGGGGGGAACTATGGCTACACCTTC
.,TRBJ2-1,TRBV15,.,CATPMGSGLNEQFF,TGTGCCACTCCGATGGGGTCGGGCTTGAATGAGCAGTTCTTC
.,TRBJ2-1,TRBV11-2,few,CASSLGASREQFF,TGTGCCAGCAGCTTAGGGGCTAGTCGTGAGCAGTTCTTC
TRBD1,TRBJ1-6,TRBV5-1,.,CASSPQGAINSPLHF,TGCGCCAGCAGCCCACAGGGGGCGATCAATTCACCCCTCCACTTT